This T cell receptor (beta chain) was observed in a study of blood T cells in healthy people across ages. Study context: Template switching captured about one barcoded beta molecule per two T cells.

It was with a sample-barcoded 5' primer and a J-beta primer mix that a second PCR of roughly 7 to 12 cycles was run. Any given sample supplied a minimum of 3 million CDR3-containing paired-end reads. TCRdb processed the 5' RACE reads anew with MiXCR; each CDR3 protein has one entry. The sample holds 600,000 to 850,000 distinct CDR3 sequences, 20% to 25% seen once. This clonotype has a handful of counts. The CDR3 loop spans 12 amino acids. V lost 5 bases and J lost 2, with 6 bases in between. CDR1 and CDR2 (germline): SGHRS, YFSETQ. Total RNA amounts of at least 6 micrograms were extracted per sample. These data also featured in a second study, about T cells of mothers and their children.

The source is a boy aged 5-17 years in good health. This chain links TRBV5-1 with TRBJ2-3; D unresolved. Sequencing used blood. CDR3: CASRKATDTQYF. CDR3 sequence (DNA): TGCGCCAGCAGGAAAGCCACAGATACGCAGTATTTT.